These T cell receptor beta chains were read from a single sample in a study of blood T cell repertoires in COVID-19. The data were produced by immunoSEQ multiplex PCR, yet TCRdb's version contains in-frame clones alone and is incomplete. Of about 350,000 clones in the sample, about 90% were seen once. The sequenced sample was peripheral blood. The receptor set was obtained from a woman aged 18-29 years who had recovered from COVID-19. Both conserved end residues are part of each CDR3. Each record gives: V gene, CDR3 protein.

>TRBV7-9
CASSFPGGSYGYTF
>TRBV5-4
CASSKGAEDYGYTF
>TRBV4-3
CASSQDRSRDWAYGYTF
>TRBV3-1/TRBV3-2
CASSQAGGLAGPGELFF
>TRBV6-5
CASRTTGWQLFF
>TRBV19
CASHHQGSGANVLTF
>TRBV12-3/TRBV12-4
CASSPGNLYGYTF
>TRBV6-2/TRBV6-3
CASSSRDWLETQYF
>TRBV28
CASSLLDRAGGELFF
>TRBV29-1
CSVGRRSGKYYNEQFF
>TRBV7-2
CASSKDSYQETQYF
>TRBV19
CASRVGETQYF
>TRBV5-1
CASTKGQGRETQYF
>TRBV20-1
CSASSGGIANEQFF
>TRBV4-1
CASSQLRTGRHGYTF
>TRBV5-1
CASSLGVATEETQYF
>TRBV7-8
CASSLATASGANVLTF
>TRBV5-1
CASSPLLGGLAGISGELFF